This T cell receptor beta chain was identified in a study of blood T cells in healthy people across ages. A J-beta primer mix and a sample-barcoded 5' primer were used in a second PCR of roughly 6 to 12 cycles. Every molecule of cDNA carried a tag from a template-switch adaptor with 12 random nucleotides. TCRdb redid the calling of the 5' RACE reads with MiXCR, one entry per CDR3 protein. This sample has about 1,500,000 distinct CDR3 sequences, with approximately 40% found just once. The CDR3 spans 15 residues. V shed 2 bases, J shed 8 bases, and the junction held 8 bases outside the gene matches. Germline V CDR1 and CDR2: SGHTA, FQGTGA.

The specimen was blood. The receptor comes from a woman aged 18-30 years in good health. V and J are TRBV7-3 and TRBJ1-2; TRBD1 agrees at 10 bases. CDR3 loop: CASSLLAGQGSGYTF. The CDR3 nucleotides read TGTGCCAGCAGCTTACTTGCGGGACAGGGGAGCGGCTACACCTTC.